This TCR beta chain was sequenced in a study of T cell repertoires in cytomegalovirus infection. Study information: Public TCR beta signatures provided an indication of both CMV infection and a matching HLA type. Whole-study findings and limits: HLA-C-restricted CMV clonotypes gave the most frequent clonotype in two of eight donors. There were carriers of CMV plus the relevant HLA, and cumulative public TCR beta family frequency identified them.

This clonotype has a single count. Its cognate antigen is unknown. TCRdb reprocessed the reads via MiXCR and lists one record per CDR3 protein. The sample holds 600,000 to 800,000 distinct CDR3 sequences, approximately 24% seen once. Germline CDR1 and CDR2: DFQATT and SNEGSKA (reference sequence). CDR3 size: 14 residues. V gave up 7 bases and J gave up 4 bases, with 17 bases separating them. This receptor was taken from a human donor in good health (CMV status not recorded). Some clones in this sample may be carry-over from other donors' samples. The sequenced sample consisted of CD8+ T cells from PBMCs. This chain links TRBV20-1 with TRBJ1-5; perhaps TRBD1 as D (5 bases). The CDR3 region has the DNA TGCAGTGTACCGGACACCCGGTATAATCAGCCCCAGCATTTT. It codes for CSVPDTRYNQPQHF.